This T cell receptor (beta chain) derives from a study of read filtering for tumor transcriptome and immune sequencing. Study overall: About 8 patients were R-ISS I, 16 were R-ISS II, roughly 7 were R-ISS III. After DNase treatment, RNA was made into whole-transcriptome libraries. Points from the study as a whole: This fraction held mixed bone marrow immune cells after CD138-negative sorting. Without single-read clonotypes, shared clonotype proportions correlated more between IR-seq and RNA-seq.

This library used roughly 0.4 ug RNA and molecular barcoded adaptors spanning alpha/delta and beta/gamma chains. TCRdb itself ran the reads through MiXCR, one entry per CDR3 protein. This sample has about 30,000 distinct CDR3 sequences, with about 18% found just once. With 5 bases removed from V and 0 bases from J, the gap between germline ends came to 9 bases. CDR1 and CDR2 (germline): SGHRS, YFSETQ. The CDR3 length is 14 residues. The table lists this clonotype with many counts. The antigen is not known. V and J are TRBV5-1 and TRBJ2-1, with D unclear. The sequenced sample was a population of CD138-negative cells sorted from bone marrow. This TCR was recovered from a donor at least 40 years old with multiple myeloma. The CDR3 loop reads CASRPDASYNEQFF. CDR3 nucleotides: TGCGCCAGCAGACCGGACGCCTCCTACAATGAGCAGTTCTTC.